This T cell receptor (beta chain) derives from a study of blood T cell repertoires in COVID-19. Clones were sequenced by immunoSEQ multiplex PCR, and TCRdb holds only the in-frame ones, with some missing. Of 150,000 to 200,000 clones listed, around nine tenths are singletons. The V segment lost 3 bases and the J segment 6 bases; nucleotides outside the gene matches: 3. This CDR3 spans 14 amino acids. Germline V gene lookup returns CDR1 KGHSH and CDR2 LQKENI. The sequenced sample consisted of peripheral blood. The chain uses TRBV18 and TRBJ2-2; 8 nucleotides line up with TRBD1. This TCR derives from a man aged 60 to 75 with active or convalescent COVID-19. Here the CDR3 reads CASSPDRAAGELFF. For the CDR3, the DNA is TGTGCCAGCTCACCGGACAGGGCGGCCGGGGAGCTGTTTTTT.